The rows below give T cell receptor beta chains drawn from one sample of a study of blood T cells in healthy people across ages. One entry per CDR3 protein results from TCRdb running MiXCR on the 5' RACE reads. The sample lists around 1,100,000 distinct CDR3 sequences, roughly two fifths seen once, with approximately 14% in the top ten. The sequencing sample was made of blood. These TCRs come from a young man in good health. CDR3s leave out the opening cysteine and the closing phenylalanine or tryptophan.

TRBV9 | 12 | ASSVSRSYDEQF
TRBV4-2 | 14 | ASSQEMGQASYGYT
TRBV12-5 | 11 | ASGAWNSYEQY
TRBV28 | 14 | ASSFSPGGGHNEQY
TRBV4-2 | 13 | ASSQIARAQETQY
TRBV6-2/TRBV6-3 | 12 | ASRAPWVDTEAF
TRBV20-1 | 10 | SPIEHLAGAF
TRBV2 | 10 | ATLARTGELF
TRBV10-3 | 15 | AISIGTGSNPNTEAI
TRBV11-2 | 13 | ASSLGAGGSDTQY
TRBV2 | 13 | ASSEQVLQNSPLH
TRBV7-2 | 13 | ASSLVQGLSYEQY
TRBV4-1 | 13 | ASSQGSVQNYGYT
TRBV29-1 | 9 | SAGRDDEQF
TRBV27 | 14 | ASSFSRGQTHYEQY
TRBV7-2 | 11 | ASSPRGQNEQF
TRBV28 | 11 | ASSRGLEGTQY
TRBV20-1 | 12 | SASGGTERDEQF
TRBV27 | 13 | ASGGVMTWGTEAF
TRBV6-2/TRBV6-3 | 12 | ASSYGISYNEQF
TRBV20-1 | 11 | SARLDRSQPQH
TRBV27 | 14 | ASSPTVPEPNYGYT
TRBV7-2 | 14 | ASSLPMGTSYGTQY
TRBV5-1 | 14 | ASRWYRGKGNTEAF
TRBV25-1 | 13 | ASSEAGTPNEKLF
TRBV27 | 12 | ASSVELEGDTQY
TRBV9 | 13 | ASSPITGRGNEQF
TRBV15 | 12 | ATSRGQNTGELF
TRBV6-6 | 10 | ASSYSGQGPY
TRBV7-6 | 14 | ASSRGGAASTDTQY
TRBV10-3 | 12 | ATRLGATNEKLF
TRBV2 | 11 | ASSPQAPSGYT
TRBV6-2/TRBV6-3 | 11 | ASSFIGPNEQF
TRBV6-1 | 13 | ASSEEGTGSYEQY
TRBV5-1 | 13 | ASRPQGSGYYEQY
TRBV5-4 | 10 | ASSYDRGAAF
TRBV7-3 | 12 | ASSLDFRTGELF
TRBV9 | 13 | ASSVDPGNSYEQY
TRBV6-5 | 13 | ASSRGTWKNTEAF
TRBV14 | 12 | VSSQDARHNEQF
TRBV4-3 | 15 | ASSQDGRTSVDNEQF
TRBV29-1 | 12 | SDLTSVNTDTQY
TRBV4-1 | 14 | ASSQTETRREYEQY
TRBV5-5 | 16 | ASSLVSGRLGPTDTQY
TRBV27 | 13 | ASSLRRGLDTEAF
TRBV5-1 | 12 | ASSLGPPNYGYT
TRBV5-1 | 12 | ASNWGGLYNEQF
TRBV25-1 | 12 | AGSQAGKKSGYT
TRBV7-2 | 11 | ASSLSLRGQQF